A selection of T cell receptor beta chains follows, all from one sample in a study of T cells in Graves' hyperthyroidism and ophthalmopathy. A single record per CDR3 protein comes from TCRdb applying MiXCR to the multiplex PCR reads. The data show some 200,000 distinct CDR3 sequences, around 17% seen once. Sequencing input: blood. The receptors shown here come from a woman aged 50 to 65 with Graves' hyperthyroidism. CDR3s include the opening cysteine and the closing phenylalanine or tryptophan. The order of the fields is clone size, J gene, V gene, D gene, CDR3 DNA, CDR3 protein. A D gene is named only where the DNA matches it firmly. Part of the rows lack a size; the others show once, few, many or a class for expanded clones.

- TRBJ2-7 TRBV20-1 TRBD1 TGCAGTGCTAGAGGCCCGGGACAGGGCTCCTACGAGCAGTACTTC CSARGPGQGSYEQYF
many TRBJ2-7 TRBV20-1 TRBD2 TGCAGTGCTCCAGCGTTTCTAGCGGGATCCTACGAGCAGTACTTC CSAPAFLAGSYEQYF
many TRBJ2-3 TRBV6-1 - TGTGCCACGCGCGGGACAAGCACAGATACGCAGTATTTT CATRGTSTDTQYF
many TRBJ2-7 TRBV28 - TGTGCCAGCAGTTTATTGACCTACGAGCAGTACTTC CASSLLTYEQYF
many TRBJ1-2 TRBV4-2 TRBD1 TGTGCCAGCAGCCTAGTGGCTACAGGGGACTATGGCTACACCTTC CASSLVATGDYGYTF
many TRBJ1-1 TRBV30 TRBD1 TGTGCCTGGAGTGCCAGGGGGACTGAAGCTTTCTTT CAWSARGTEAFF
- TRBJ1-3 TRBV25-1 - TGTGCCAGCAGTGGTGGGGCTCCTTTTAGCTCTGGAAACACCATATATTTT CASSGGAPFSSGNTIYF
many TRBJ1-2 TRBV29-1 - TGCAGCGTTGAAGATAGGCAGGGATATGGCTACACCTTC CSVEDRQGYGYTF
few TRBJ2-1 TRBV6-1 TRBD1 TGTGCCAGCAGTGAAGTTTTCATGGGACAGGACTACAATGAGCAGTTCTTC CASSEVFMGQDYNEQFF
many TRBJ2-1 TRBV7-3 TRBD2 TGTGCCAGCAGCTTAATCCTTCCGGGAGGGCCGGGTGAGCAGTTCTTC CASSLILPGGPGEQFF
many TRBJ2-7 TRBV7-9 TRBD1 TGTGCCAGCAGCCAGGGACAGGGGGCAAGGAACGAGCAGTACTTC CASSQGQGARNEQYF
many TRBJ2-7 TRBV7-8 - TGTGCCAGCAGTTCTACAGGGCTTGGGACCTACGAGCAGTACTTC CASSSTGLGTYEQYF
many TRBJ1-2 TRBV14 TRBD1 TGTGCCAGCAGCCGGGGACAGTATGGCTACACCTTC CASSRGQYGYTF
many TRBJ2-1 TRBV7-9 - TGTGCCAGCAGACCCCGTACCGACCCGAACAATGAGCAGTTCTTC CASRPRTDPNNEQFF
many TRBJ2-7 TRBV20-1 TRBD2 TGCAGTGCTCCCAACCGCCTAGCGGGAGGTCGCGAGCAGTACTTC CSAPNRLAGGREQYF
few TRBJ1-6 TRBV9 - TGTGCCAGCGGGGACCAATATAATTCACCCCTCCACTTT CASGDQYNSPLHF
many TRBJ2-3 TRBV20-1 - TGCAGTGCTAGAGTCTTCGGCGCGAGCACAGATACGCAGTATTTT CSARVFGASTDTQYF
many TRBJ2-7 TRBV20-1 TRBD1 TGCAGTGCTAGAGACCCGGACAGGGTAATAACCTACGAGCAGTACTTC CSARDPDRVITYEQYF
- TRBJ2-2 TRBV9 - TGTGCCAGCACCCCGCCTCGGGACACCGGGGAGCTGTTTTTT CASTPPRDTGELFF
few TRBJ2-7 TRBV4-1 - TGCGCCAGCAGCCAAGAGGAGCAGACCTACGAGCAGTACTTC CASSQEEQTYEQYF
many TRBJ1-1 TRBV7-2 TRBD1 TGTGCCAGCAGCCCTCCGACCGGGACAGGTCGGTCCACTGAAGCTTTCTTT CASSPPTGTGRSTEAFF
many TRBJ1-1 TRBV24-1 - TGTGCCACCAGTGACCTCACTGAAGCTTTCTTT CATSDLTEAFF
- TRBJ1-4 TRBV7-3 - TGTGCCAGCAGCTTAATAGTCGGTGAAAAACTGTTTTTT CASSLIVGEKLFF
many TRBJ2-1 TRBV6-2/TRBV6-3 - TGTGCCAGCAGAAGTTGGCTAGCCTACAATGAGCAGTTCTTC CASRSWLAYNEQFF
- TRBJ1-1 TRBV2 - TGTGCCAGCTCTAGTCGAGAGGCTGAAGCTTTCTTT CASSSREAEAFF
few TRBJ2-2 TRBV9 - TGTGCCAGCAGCGAGACAAGTAGCACCGGGGAGCTGTTTTTT CASSETSSTGELFF
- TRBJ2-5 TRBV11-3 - TGTGCCAGCAGCTTAGGGTGGAACAGCCAAGAGACCCAGTACTTC CASSLGWNSQETQYF
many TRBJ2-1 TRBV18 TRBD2 TGTGCCAGCTCAAAGACTAGCGGGAGCTCCTACAATGAGCAGTTCTTC CASSKTSGSSYNEQFF